This note documents a single T cell receptor beta chain sequence. Its antigen is unidentified. Clones were read by immunoSEQ multiplex PCR, and TCRdb kept only the in-frame ones, dropping some. The data hold about 120,000 clones, with roughly 96% observed a single time. The data derive from a study of graft-versus-host responses after intestinal transplantation. Whole-study results and caveats: GvH clones detected in recipient marrow included some appearing first in ileum or blood. Some patients had graft-donor T cell macrochimerism. In their allografts, the ratios of graft-versus-host to host-versus-graft T cell clones were high.

Germline CDR1 is MDHEN and CDR2 is SYDVKM. The V gene lost 4 bases and the J gene lost 5 bases, with 17 bases spanning the gap. The CDR3 runs to 15 residues. This clonotype was obtained from a human donor who received an intestinal transplant. Sample: unstimulated CD8+ T cells sorted from spleen or lymph node cells, taken before intestinal transplant. V is TRBV28 and J is TRBJ2-5; possibly TRBD2 for D (6 bases). The CDR3 region has the DNA TGTGCCAGCAGTTCCACCCAGGAGGGGTCTGAGACCCAGTACTTC. This encodes CASSSTQEGSETQYF. Variable domain in full (rest from reference TRBV28 and TRBJ2-5): DVKVTQSSRYLVKRTGEKVFLECVQDMDHENMFWYRQDPGLGLRLIYFSYDVKMKEKGDIPEGYSVSREKKERFSLILESASTNQTSMYLCASSSTQEGSETQYFGPGTRLLVL.